A single sample gave rise to the 31 T cell receptor beta chains below, sequenced in a study of T cells in Graves' hyperthyroidism and ophthalmopathy. Researchers took RNA transcripts and amplified the TCR beta CDR3 regions from them. The TCR CDR3 first-round RT-PCR relied on the HTBI primer set. TCRdb called the multiplex PCR reads again in MiXCR, with one record for every CDR3 protein. The sample shows 93,000 or so distinct CDR3 sequences, less than 55% of them seen only once. Sequencing input: blood. The source is a man aged 35-49 years with Graves' hyperthyroidism.

Of note for this clonotype: A clone one base away is much larger, so this may be a read error. This chain uses TRBV27 with TRBJ2-7, with 11 bases that match TRBD2. J was trimmed by 4 bases and V by 11 bases; bases with no gene match: 4. There are 12 residues in the CDR3. Germline V gene lookup returns CDR1 MNHEY and CDR2 SMNVEV (reference sequence). The chain's CDR3 is CAGGTSGYEQYF. The CDR3 DNA is TGTGCCGGCGGGACTAGCGGATACGAGCAGTACTTC.

The gene calls are TRBV29-1 and TRBJ1-2; D ambiguous. This CDR3 comprises 10 residues. V shed 8 bases and J shed 6 bases, with 10 bases lying between them. Germline CDR1 is SQVTM and CDR2 is ANQGSEA. The CDR3 region is CSPGPHGYTF. DNA of the CDR3: TGCAGCCCGGGCCCCCATGGCTACACCTTC. The full variable domain, completed using reference TRBV29-1 and TRBJ1-2, is SAVISQKPSRDICQRGTSLTIQCQVDSQVTMMFWYRQQPGQSLTLIATANQGSEATYESGFVIDKFPISRPNLTFSTLTVSNMSPEDSSIYLCSPGPHGYTFGSGTRLTVV.

This clonotype has ten or more counts. This sequence may be a read error, since a much larger clone differs from it by one base. The chain employs TRBV3-2 and TRBJ2-3. TRBV3-2 is labeled a pseudogene. This CDR3 region has 12 residues. The CDR3 loop reads CASSRYTDTQYF. The CDR3 DNA is TGTGCCAGCAGCCGATACACAGATACGCAGTATTTT.

The genes are TRBV20-1 and TRBJ1-2; D call uncertain. V lost 0 bases, J lost 8 bases, and 10 bases lay in between. This CDR3 spans 12 amino acids. The germline V gene has CDR1 DFQATT and CDR2 SNEGSKA (reference sequence). Written as DNA, the CDR3 is TGCAGTGCTAGAGATAGATCGTCAGGCTACACCTTC. It specifies CSARDRSSGYTF.

This clonotype was recorded at least ten times. The chain recombines TRBV12-3 or TRBV12-4 with TRBJ2-7, with 7 bases fitting TRBD2. CDR3 size: 17 residues. Trimming cost V 8 bases and J 1 base; bases outside gene matches: 17. The CDR3: CASSLTGAGSFSYEQYF. The CDR3 region has the DNA TGTGCCAGCTCCTTAACGGGAGCGGGGTCATTTTCCTACGAGCAGTACTTC.

This clonotype was picked up many times. V usage is TRBV6-1 and J usage is TRBJ2-1; TRBD2 agrees at 9 bases. CDR1 is MNHNS and CDR2 is SASEGT in the germline V gene. Germline trimming cut 8 bases from V and 4 bases from J; bases unmatched to any gene: 6. The CDR3 loop spans 14 amino acids. The CDR3, as DNA: TGTGCCAGCTACGATAGCGGGGGTTACAATGAGCAGTTCTTC. The encoded protein is CASYDSGGYNEQFF.

CDR3 loop: CASSLEGQGNEKLFF. CDR3 DNA sequence: TGTGCCAGCAGCTTGGAGGGGCAGGGTAATGAAAAACTGTTTTTT. The chain uses TRBV5-4 and TRBJ1-4; D perhaps matches TRBD1 (5 bases). V lost 0 bases and J 4 bases, leaving 10 bases between the germline ends. The germline CDR1 and CDR2 sequences are SGHNT and YYREEE (reference sequence). The CDR3 runs 15 residues. Filled out from reference TRBV5-4 and TRBJ1-4, the complete variable domain reads ETGVTQSPTHLIKTRGQQVTLRCSSQSGHNTVSWYQQALGQGPQFIFQYYREEENGRGNFPPRFSGLQFPNYSSELNVNALELDDSALYLCASSLEGQGNEKLFFGSGTQLSVL.

This clonotype was observed once. The rearrangement joins TRBV12-3 or TRBV12-4 to TRBJ2-7; 7 bases are a match to TRBD2. The CDR3 spans 16 residues. With V trimmed by 7 bases and J by 0 bases, 12 bases remained unmatched. This CDR3 reads CASTRGSGWNSYEQYF. The CDR3, as DNA: TGTGCCAGCACCCGGGGTAGCGGGTGGAACTCCTACGAGCAGTACTTC.

The table lists this clonotype with many counts. This chain links TRBV14 with TRBJ2-3, with 7 bases that match TRBD1. With V trimmed by 0 bases and J by 4 bases, 7 bases remained unmatched. Germline V gives CDR1 SGHDN, CDR2 FVKESK. There are 16 residues in the CDR3. The CDR3 DNA sequence: TGTGCCAGCAGCCAAGAAGGGGATACAGGGGCAGATACGCAGTATTTT. It codes for CASSQEGDTGADTQYF.

Concerning this clonotype: A much larger clone sits a single nucleotide away, making a read error possible. The final CDR3 position lacks the conserved phenylalanine or tryptophan, pointing to a likely read error. No DNA is shown, since the ends of the CDR3 on it are uncertain; the CDR3 is the one TCRdb lists. This chain links TRBV1 with TRBJ2-1; the table calls TRBD1, which could not be checked here. TRBV1 is a documented pseudogene. The CDR3 is 12 residues long, counting both termini. The CDR3 is CTSSRTGDEQFS.

This clonotype was found many times. The V and J genes are TRBV6-5 and TRBJ2-7; possible D gene TRBD2, 5 bases. Germline CDR1 is MNHEY and CDR2 is SVGAGI. The CDR3 extends over 15 amino acids. The V gene lost 4 bases and the J gene lost 0 bases, with 13 bases spanning the gap. CDR3 loop: CASSFSGTSSYEQYF. CDR3 DNA: TGTGCCAGCAGTTTCAGCGGCACTAGCTCCTACGAGCAGTACTTC.

The chain recombines TRBV20-1 with TRBJ2-7, with TRBD1 matching 7 bases. CDR1 and CDR2 (germline): DFQATT, SNEGSKA (reference sequence). This CDR3 comprises 13 residues. Unmatched junction bases numbered 7, after V lost 7 bases and J lost 1 base. CDR3 loop: CSVVPGQSYEQYF. The CDR3 DNA reads as TGCAGTGTAGTACCGGGACAGTCCTACGAGCAGTACTTC.

This clonotype was counted ten times or more. The gene calls are TRBV7-9 and TRBJ2-2, with a tentative D call TRBD2 (6 bases). In germline, CDR1 is SEHNR, CDR2 FQNEAQ (reference sequence). V lost 1 base and J 6 bases, leaving 15 bases between the germline ends. CDR3 size: 16 residues. CDR3 sequence reads: CASSLVIGSLPGELFF. In DNA form, the CDR3 reads TGTGCCAGCAGCTTAGTGATCGGGAGTCTTCCCGGGGAGCTGTTTTTT.

This chain joins TRBV6-1 and TRBJ2-1; 15 bases are shared with TRBD2. Germline values: CDR1 MNHNS, CDR2 SASEGT. This CDR3 region has 15 residues. With V trimmed by 7 bases and J by 6 bases, 4 bases remained unmatched. The CDR3 DNA reads TGTGCCAGCACACGGACTAGCGGGAGGGGCAATGAGCAGTTCTTC. Protein sequence: CASTRTSGRGNEQFF.

Of note for this clonotype: Without the conserved terminal phenylalanine or tryptophan, this CDR3 likely stems from a read error. This chain links TRBV2 with TRBJ2-3, with 10 bases fitting TRBD1. The length of the CDR3 is 17 residues. The germline V gene encodes CDR1 SNHLY and CDR2 FYNNEI. Trimming took 3 bases from V and 4 from J; bases not matched to a gene: 10. The CDR3 sequence is CASSDGFATGGADTQYL. The DNA of the CDR3 is TGTGCCAGCAGTGATGGCTTCGCGACAGGGGGCGCAGATACGCAGTATCTT.

Comment on this clonotype: A read error may explain this, as a much larger clone is one base away. This CDR3 reads CASSESGDRSNGQFF. The DNA of the CDR3 is TGTGCCAGCAGTGAAAGTGGGGACAGGTCCAATGGGCAGTTCTTC. The V gene is TRBV7-3, the J gene TRBJ2-1; 8 bases agree with TRBD1. CDR3 length: 15 residues. Germline CDR1 and CDR2: SGHTA and FQGTGA.

This clonotype has a count of ten or more. V gene TRBV7-9 combines with J gene TRBJ2-5, with D uncertain. The V and J ends lost 4 bases and 2 bases respectively, with 8 bases between them. The length of the CDR3 is 13 residues. Germline assignment: CDR1 SEHNR and CDR2 FQNEAQ (reference sequence). CDR3 in DNA: TGTGCCAGCAGCTACACAATACAAGAGACCCAGTACTTC. Translated: CASSYTIQETQYF.

This clonotype came up many times. This chain uses TRBV24-1 with TRBJ2-2, with 11 bases lining up with TRBD2. CDR3 length: 17 residues. Trimming cost V 3 bases and J 5 bases; bases outside gene matches: 7. Germline CDR1 reads KGHDR; CDR2 reads SFDVKD. This CDR3 is CATSDPGGTSGTGELFF. Here the CDR3 DNA reads TGTGCCACCAGTGATCCGGGGGGGACTAGCGGAACCGGGGAGCTGTTTTTT.

V is TRBV3-1 and J is TRBJ1-1; unclear D gene. The CDR3 is 13 residues long. Germline CDR1 reads LGHDT; CDR2 reads YNNKEL (reference sequence). The V end lost 3 bases, the J end lost 4 bases, and 9 bases lay between the germline ends. The chain's CDR3 is CASSQGFGTEAFF. The CDR3 DNA is TGTGCCAGCAGCCAGGGGTTTGGCACTGAAGCTTTCTTT.

This clonotype was observed a few times. V usage is TRBV25-1 and J usage is TRBJ1-6; D is unresolved. CDR1 MGHDK and CDR2 SYGVNS come from the germline V gene. Trimming removed 2 bases at V and 2 bases at J, with 1 base between. This CDR3 has 13 residues. For the CDR3, the DNA is TGTGCCAGCAGTGAACCCTATAATTCACCCCTCCACTTT. It encodes CASSEPYNSPLHF.

In this sample, this clonotype turned up many times. CDR3 residues: CASSLAGTGEPPTRWYF. The CDR3 DNA sequence: TGTGCCAGCAGCTTAGCCGGGACAGGGGAACCCCCCACGCGATGGTACTTC. The chain is built from TRBV7-2 and TRBJ2-5, with TRBD1 identical over 10 bases. CDR3 length: 17 amino acids. With 0 bases clipped from V and 13 bases from J, the junction kept 17 bases outside the gene matches. Germline V CDR1 and CDR2: SGHTA, FQGNSA.

With respect to this clonotype: A read error may produce the germline difference seen at one junction end. J is TRBJ1-1 and V is TRBV6-1; possible D gene TRBD1, 5 bases. This CDR3 contains 12 residues. Germline CDR1 is MNHNS and CDR2 is SASEGT. The CDR3 DNA sequence: TGTGCCGGCAGGGTCTGGGGCACTGAAGCTTTCTTT. Its translation is CAGRVWGTEAFF.

The sample holds many counts of this clonotype. The chain employs TRBV2 and TRBJ2-7; D unresolved. Per germline, CDR1 SNHLY and CDR2 FYNNEI. V was clipped by 6 bases and J by 1 base, with 7 bases between them. The CDR3 has 12 amino acids. CDR3 sequence (DNA): TGTGCCAGCAGCTCCGGTTCCTACGAGCAGTACTTC. Protein: CASSSGSYEQYF.

The V call is TRBV7-2, the J call TRBJ1-1; D uncertain. Germline V gene data show CDR1 as SGHTA and CDR2 as FQGNSA. There are 12 residues in the CDR3. The V gene lost 8 bases and the J gene lost 4 bases, with 11 bases spanning the gap. This chain's CDR3 is CASSQQSTEAFF. CDR3 in DNA: TGTGCCAGCTCACAACAGAGCACTGAAGCTTTCTTT.

The chain employs TRBV10-1 and TRBJ2-1, with D possibly being TRBD2 (6 bases). Trimming stripped 10 bases from V and 1 base from J, with 11 bases between. Germline loops: CDR1 WNHNN, CDR2 SYGVQD (reference sequence). The CDR3 is 13 residues long. The CDR3 DNA is TGCGCCATCTTTAGCGGTTCCTACAATGAGCAGTTCTTC. This gives the protein CAIFSGSYNEQFF.

The chain recombines TRBV7-9 with TRBJ2-3; D is perhaps TRBD1 or TRBD2 (5 bases each). The V gene lost 5 bases and the J gene lost 6 bases, with 9 bases spanning the gap. CDR1 is SEHNR and CDR2 is FQNEAQ in the germline V gene (reference sequence). The CDR3 covers 12 residues. The DNA for the CDR3 is TGTGCCAGCAGCCCGGGACGGGATACGCAGTATTTT. Translation gives CASSPGRDTQYF.

This rearrangement joins TRBV20-1 to TRBJ1-4; D call uncertain. The germline V gene encodes CDR1 DFQATT and CDR2 SNEGSKA (reference sequence). Trimming left V 5 bases short and J 8 bases short, with 12 bases between. This CDR3 is built from 12 residues. In DNA form, the CDR3 reads TGCAGTGCTGCCGACTGGGGAGAAAAACTGTTTTTT. Translating it yields CSAADWGEKLFF.

This clonotype came up a few times. The V and J genes are TRBV6-6 and TRBJ2-3; TRBD2 agrees at 11 bases. The germline gives CDR1 MNHNY, CDR2 SVGAGI (reference sequence). Trimming removed 1 base from V and 2 bases from J; junction bases left unmatched: 5. The CDR3 is 17 residues long. The CDR3 DNA is TGTGCCAGCAGTTACTTTTTTAGCGGGGGGGCCACAGATACGCAGTATTTT. Translated, it gives CASSYFFSGGATDTQYF.

This chain uses TRBV15 with TRBJ1-1; D call uncertain. The CDR3 has 12 residues. Germline V gene lookup returns CDR1 LNHNV and CDR2 YYDKDF (reference sequence). V lost 0 bases, J lost 5 bases, and 4 bases lay in between. The CDR3 loop is CATSRDRTEAFF. CDR3 nucleotides: TGTGCCACCAGCAGAGATCGGACTGAAGCTTTCTTT.

The chain uses TRBV20-1 and TRBJ1-1; possibly TRBD1 for D (6 bases). The CDR3 has 13 amino acids. Deletions cut 1 base from V and 5 bases from J, with 11 bases between. The germline V gene has CDR1 DFQATT and CDR2 SNEGSKA (reference sequence). In DNA, the CDR3 is TGCAGTGCTAGAGGAGGAGGGGGGACTGAAGCTTTCTTT. It translates to CSARGGGGTEAFF.

This clonotype was detected once. This chain links TRBV7-9 with TRBJ2-7, with D maybe TRBD1 (6 bases). The CDR3 has 14 residues. CDR1 is SEHNR and CDR2 is FQNEAQ in the germline V gene (reference sequence). V was pared by 1 base and J by 7 bases, with 14 bases between. CDR3 bases: TGTGCCAGCAGCTTAGGAGGGGGACCCGGGGAGCAGTACTTC. It yields the protein CASSLGGGPGEQYF.